This TCR beta chain emerged from a study of CD8+ T cells in alopecia areata. Study-wide findings and caveats: Normal-skin resident alphabeta T cells also appear among scalp sample sequences. It was less clear whether patients shared TCRs than it was in mice, possibly because of HLA.

Germline CDR1 reads SQVTM; CDR2 reads ANQGSEA. Trimming stripped 4 bases from V and 6 bases from J, with 16 bases between. This CDR3 is built from 13 residues. Extraction and reverse transcription of RNA yielded cDNA as the sequencing template. The table came from immunoSEQ multiplex PCR; TCRdb's copy has only in-frame clones and leaves some out. Here the sample spans approximately 120,000 clones, around 45% being singletons. Comment on this clone: Antigen specificity is unknown.

This clonotype was obtained from a human donor with alopecia areata. Sequencing input: NKG2D-low CD8+ T cells sorted from blood. This chain connects TRBV29-1 to TRBJ2-7; D gene ambiguous. CDR3 loop: CSVVINADGEQYF. The CDR3, as DNA: TGCAGCGTTGTTATTAATGCGGACGGCGAGCAGTACTTC.